The source of this T cell receptor (beta chain) is a study of blood T cell repertoires in COVID-19. This clone has just one count. Per the original data handling: Nucleated cell counts were estimated from reference gene primer amplification. Assay used: immunoSEQ multiplex PCR; TCRdb lists only in-frame clones, some missing. Clone size and the V and J calls come from that table; the DNA yielded D and trimming. The sample consists of fewer than 250,000 clones, more than 70% of them appearing once. The CDR3 has 15 amino acids. V dropped 2 bases and J dropped 7; count of bases not matched to a gene: 8. Germline assignment: CDR1 MNHNS and CDR2 SASEGT.

The chain recombines TRBV6-1 with TRBJ1-2, with 9 nucleotides matching TRBD1. The material sequenced was peripheral blood. This sequence originates from a woman in her forties or fifties with acute or convalescent COVID-19. The CDR3 nucleotides read TGTGCCAGCAGTGAACCCGCGCGGACAGGGGTTGGCTACACCTTC. Its translation: CASSEPARTGVGYTF.